The 2 T cell receptor beta chains below come from one sample, sequenced in a study of cytomegalovirus exposure and HLA in healthy donors. Primers: 60 Vbeta forward and 13 Jbeta reverse. Measured with immunoSEQ multiplex PCR; TCRdb has only the in-frame clones, and not every one. The sample shows roughly 180,000 clones, about three quarters of them seen only once. Specimen: PBMCs. The source is a man aged 18 to 30 in good health and CMV-seronegative.

The V and J genes are TRBV30 and TRBJ1-2; D not certain. V was clipped by 4 bases and J by 8 bases, with 20 bases between them. The CDR3 is made up of 14 amino acids. CDR1 is GTSNPN and CDR2 is SVGIG in the germline V gene (reference sequence). CDR3 coding DNA: TGTGCCTGGAATCTTCGGCGCTCAACTATGGGCTACACCTTC. This translates into CAWNLRRSTMGYTF.

The V call is TRBV5-1, the J call TRBJ2-7; 9 nucleotides agree with TRBD1. CDR3 length: 15 residues. Germline V gene data show CDR1 as SGHRS and CDR2 as YFSETQ. J lost 2 bases, V lost 4 bases, and 7 bases had no gene match. CDR3 nucleotides: TGCGCCAGCAGCCAACCCGGGACAGGGACCTACGAGCAGTACTTC. Amino acids: CASSQPGTGTYEQYF.